This T cell receptor beta chain is from a study of CD8 T cells in Susac syndrome. Matched for age and sex, the controls were healthy donors. This CDR3 spans 15 amino acids. The germline V gene has CDR1 SGDLS and CDR2 YYNGEE. Trimming removed 3 bases at V and 7 bases at J, with 18 bases between. Details on this clonotype: Its antigen is still unknown.

Overall study findings and caveats: As the study acknowledged, the number of individuals who were part of its TCR sequencing and HLA analysis was relatively small.

RNA amounts of about 0.5 to 1 ug underwent reverse transcription with random hexamers. TCRdb re-analysed the immunoSEQ multiplex PCR reads in MiXCR, keeping a single row per CDR3 protein. The sample carries more than 55,000 distinct CDR3 sequences, approximately 95% recorded once. The receptor comes from a human donor in good health. The chain joins TRBV9 to TRBJ2-3; D is uncertain. The sample was CD8+ T cells from PBMCs. CDR3 in DNA: TGTGCCAGCAGCGCCGAGGATGGGGTCGGAAATACGCAGTATTTT. Residues: CASSAEDGVGNTQYF. The entire variable domain, with the rest obtained from reference TRBV9 and TRBJ2-3, is as follows: DSGVTQTPKHLITATGQRVTLRCSPRSGDLSVYWYQQSLDQGLQFLIQYYNGEERAKGNILERFSAQQFPDLHSELNLSSLELGDSALYFCASSAEDGVGNTQYFGPGTRLTVL.